Listed here are 3 T cell receptor beta chains from one sample, sequenced in a study of cytomegalovirus exposure and HLA in healthy donors. Clones were read by immunoSEQ multiplex PCR, and TCRdb kept only the in-frame ones, dropping some. This repertoire shows under 200,000 clones, roughly nine tenths found once; its top ten account for under 7%. Specimen: PBMCs. These receptors were collected from a woman aged 25 to 45 in good health and CMV-seronegative.

On this clone: Other DNA sequences within the sample encode an identical CDR3. The V and J genes are TRBV25-1 and TRBJ1-3; 8 nucleotides align to TRBD1. The CDR3 is made up of 14 amino acids. Losses at the gene ends were 2 bases for V and 3 bases for J; bases not matched to a gene: 0. Germline V CDR1 and CDR2: MGHDK, SYGVNS. As DNA, the CDR3 is TGTGCCAGCAGTGAAACAGGGGGTGGAAACACCATATATTTT. Its protein is CASSETGGGNTIYF.

The chain has TRBV4-3 and TRBJ2-1; the match to TRBD2 covers 8 bases. CDR1 and CDR2 from the germline V gene are LGHNA and YSLEER. The CDR3 loop spans 16 amino acids. V was clipped by 4 bases and J by 4 bases; unmatched bases: 9. The CDR3 coding sequence is TGCGCCAGCAGCCCTGTTACTAGCGGAGTGTACAATGAGCAGTTCTTC. It yields the protein CASSPVTSGVYNEQFF.

The sample holds one count of this clone. The V call is TRBV10-3, the J call TRBJ1-5; 9 bases fit TRBD1. Germline V gives CDR1 ENHRY, CDR2 SYGVKD. The CDR3 sequence is 14 residues long. Unmatched junction bases numbered 2, after V lost 3 bases and J lost 5 bases. CDR3 sequence: CAISDGQGHQPQHF. Here the CDR3 DNA reads TGTGCCATCAGTGACGGACAGGGGCATCAGCCCCAGCATTTT.